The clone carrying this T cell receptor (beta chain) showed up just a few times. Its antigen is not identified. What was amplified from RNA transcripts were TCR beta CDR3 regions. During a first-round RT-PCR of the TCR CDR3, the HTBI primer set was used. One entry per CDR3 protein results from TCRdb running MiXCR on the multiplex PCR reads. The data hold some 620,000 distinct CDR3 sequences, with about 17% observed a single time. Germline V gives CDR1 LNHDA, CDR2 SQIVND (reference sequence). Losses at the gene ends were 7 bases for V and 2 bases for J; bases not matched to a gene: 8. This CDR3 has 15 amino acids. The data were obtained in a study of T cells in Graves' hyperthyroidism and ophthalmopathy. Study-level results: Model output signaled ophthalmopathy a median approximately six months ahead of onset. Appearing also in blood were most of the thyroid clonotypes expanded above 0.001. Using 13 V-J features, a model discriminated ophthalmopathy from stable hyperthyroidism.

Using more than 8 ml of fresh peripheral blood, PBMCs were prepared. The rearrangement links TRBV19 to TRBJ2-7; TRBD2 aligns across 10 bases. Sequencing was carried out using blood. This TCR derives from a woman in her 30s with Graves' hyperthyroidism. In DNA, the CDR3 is TGTGCCAGTAAGGTCTCTAGCGGGGGCACCTACGAGCAGTACTTC. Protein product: CASKVSSGGTYEQYF.